A single T cell receptor (beta chain) is shown here with its context. Its antigen is undetermined. This entry is derived from a study of radiation and T cells in renal cell carcinoma. Study as a whole: Nephrectomy followed 15 Gy stereotactic body radiation by 4 weeks. Study findings and constraints: In blood, top tumor clones expanded by 2 weeks, shrinking by 4.

Germline CDR1 SGDLS, CDR2 YYNGEE. This CDR3 spans 11 amino acids. Trimming removed 0 bases from V and 9 bases from J, with 4 bases in between. Data came from immunoSEQ multiplex PCR; TCRdb stores just in-frame clones and leaves some out. The sample holds some 80,000 clones, just over 85% seen once. Indicated time point: blood 2 weeks post-SBRT. Treatment meaning: 15 Gy SBRT to primary tumor, nephrectomy 4 weeks later. This sequence was found in a woman between 50 and 59 years old with renal cell carcinoma. The sequenced sample was blood, obtained from a patient whose treatment included radiotherapy and nephrectomy. This chain connects TRBV9 to TRBJ2-1; D gene unclear. The CDR3: CASSVGVEQFF. The CDR3 region has the DNA TGTGCCAGCAGCGTAGGGGTTGAGCAGTTCTTC. Full variable domain (remainder filled in from reference TRBV9 and TRBJ2-1): DSGVTQTPKHLITATGQRVTLRCSPRSGDLSVYWYQQSLDQGLQFLIQYYNGEERAKGNILERFSAQQFPDLHSELNLSSLELGDSALYFCASSVGVEQFFGPGTRLTVL.